The text below deals with one T cell receptor beta chain. The data were obtained in a study of Graves' ophthalmopathy and Graves' hyperthyroidism. In germline, CDR1 is SEHNR, CDR2 FQNEAQ (reference sequence). The length of the CDR3 is 14 residues. V was trimmed by 1 base and J by 4 bases, leaving 11 bases between them. The authors amplified TCR beta CDR3 regions from RNA transcripts. Second-round multiplex PCR came after a first-round RT-PCR that employed HTBI primers. In TCRdb, the multiplex PCR reads were re-called with MiXCR into one record per CDR3 protein. The sample shows 300,000 to 400,000 distinct CDR3 sequences, approximately 18% of them seen only once.

The V call is TRBV7-9, the J call TRBJ2-7; either TRBD1 or TRBD2 may fit D (5 bases each). The sequencing sample was made of peripheral blood. The origin of this receptor is an adult woman with stable Graves' hyperthyroidism. CDR3 sequence reads: CASSLGDRIYEQYF. CDR3 coding DNA: TGTGCCAGCAGCTTAGGGGACCGTATTTACGAGCAGTACTTC. The entire variable domain, with the rest obtained from reference TRBV7-9 and TRBJ2-7, is as follows: DTGVSQNPRHKITKRGQNVTFRCDPISEHNRLYWYRQTLGQGPEFLTYFQNEAQLEKSRLLSDRFSAERPKGSFSTLEIQRTEQGDSAMYLCASSLGDRIYEQYFGPGTRLTVT.